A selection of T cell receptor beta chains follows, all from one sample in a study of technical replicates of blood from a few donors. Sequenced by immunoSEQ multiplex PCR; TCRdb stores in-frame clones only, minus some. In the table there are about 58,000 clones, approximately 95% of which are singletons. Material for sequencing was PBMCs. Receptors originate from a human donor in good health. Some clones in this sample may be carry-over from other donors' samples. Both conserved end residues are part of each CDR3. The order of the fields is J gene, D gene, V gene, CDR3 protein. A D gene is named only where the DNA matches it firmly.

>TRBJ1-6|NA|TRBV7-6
CASSPFRDRNSPLHF
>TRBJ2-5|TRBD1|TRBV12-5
CASGPGFGTGAIQETQYF
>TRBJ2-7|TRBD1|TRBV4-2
CASSQDQGDTIYEQYF
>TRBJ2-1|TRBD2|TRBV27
CASSLFSGSPHNEQFF
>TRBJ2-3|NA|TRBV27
CASSLTGVVTDTQYF
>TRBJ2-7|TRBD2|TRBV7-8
CASSSGLAGAISSYEQYF
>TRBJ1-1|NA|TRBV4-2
CASSQELTGGLNPNTEAFF
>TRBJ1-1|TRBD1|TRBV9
CASSRGGVTEAFF
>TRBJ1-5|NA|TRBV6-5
CASSYSTDSNQPQHF
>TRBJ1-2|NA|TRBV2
CATNQNTNYGYTF
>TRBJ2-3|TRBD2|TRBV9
CASSAGLAADTQYF
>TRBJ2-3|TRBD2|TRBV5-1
CASSLGLAGMKDTQYF
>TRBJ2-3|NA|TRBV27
CATAGQIRNSDTQYF
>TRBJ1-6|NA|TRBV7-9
CASSLEQGSPLHF
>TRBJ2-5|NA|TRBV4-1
CASSQGGRAKAGETQYF
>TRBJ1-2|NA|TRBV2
CASRSDRSYTF